This T cell receptor (beta chain) comes out of a study of blood T cell repertoires in COVID-19. The CDR3 is 16 residues long. Germline CDR1 is SGHDN and CDR2 is FVKESK. The ends were cut back, 1 base at V and 5 bases at J, with 15 bases in the middle. Under the authors' procedure: Estimates of nucleated cell counts were drawn from the amplification of reference gene primers. Assay used: immunoSEQ multiplex PCR; TCRdb lists only in-frame clones, some missing. The V and J calls and clone size come from that table; D and trimming were worked out from the DNA. The table records about 180,000 clones, nearly 80% of them present only once. Cohorts were assigned according to the clinical history that participants reported. This clone was seen only once.

The sequenced sample was PBMCs or T cells enriched from blood (not recorded which). The TCR was taken from a man aged 60-69 years who had been exposed to COVID-19. The chain couples TRBV14 to TRBJ2-1; a weak D match, TRBD2 (5 bases). CDR3 sequence: CASSQVLLLGDNEQFF. DNA of the CDR3: TGTGCCAGCAGCCAAGTGTTATTACTGGGAGACAATGAGCAGTTCTTC.